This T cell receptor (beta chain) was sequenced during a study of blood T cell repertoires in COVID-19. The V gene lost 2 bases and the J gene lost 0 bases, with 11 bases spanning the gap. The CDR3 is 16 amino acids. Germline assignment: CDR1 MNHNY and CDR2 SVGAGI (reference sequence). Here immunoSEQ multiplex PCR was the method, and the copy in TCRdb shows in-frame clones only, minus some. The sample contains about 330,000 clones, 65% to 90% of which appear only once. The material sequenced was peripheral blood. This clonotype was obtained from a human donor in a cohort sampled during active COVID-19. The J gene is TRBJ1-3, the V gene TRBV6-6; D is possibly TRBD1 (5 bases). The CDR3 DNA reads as TGTGCCAGCAGTTACGGGACTCAACTCTCTGGAAACACCATATATTTT. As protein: CASSYGTQLSGNTIYF.